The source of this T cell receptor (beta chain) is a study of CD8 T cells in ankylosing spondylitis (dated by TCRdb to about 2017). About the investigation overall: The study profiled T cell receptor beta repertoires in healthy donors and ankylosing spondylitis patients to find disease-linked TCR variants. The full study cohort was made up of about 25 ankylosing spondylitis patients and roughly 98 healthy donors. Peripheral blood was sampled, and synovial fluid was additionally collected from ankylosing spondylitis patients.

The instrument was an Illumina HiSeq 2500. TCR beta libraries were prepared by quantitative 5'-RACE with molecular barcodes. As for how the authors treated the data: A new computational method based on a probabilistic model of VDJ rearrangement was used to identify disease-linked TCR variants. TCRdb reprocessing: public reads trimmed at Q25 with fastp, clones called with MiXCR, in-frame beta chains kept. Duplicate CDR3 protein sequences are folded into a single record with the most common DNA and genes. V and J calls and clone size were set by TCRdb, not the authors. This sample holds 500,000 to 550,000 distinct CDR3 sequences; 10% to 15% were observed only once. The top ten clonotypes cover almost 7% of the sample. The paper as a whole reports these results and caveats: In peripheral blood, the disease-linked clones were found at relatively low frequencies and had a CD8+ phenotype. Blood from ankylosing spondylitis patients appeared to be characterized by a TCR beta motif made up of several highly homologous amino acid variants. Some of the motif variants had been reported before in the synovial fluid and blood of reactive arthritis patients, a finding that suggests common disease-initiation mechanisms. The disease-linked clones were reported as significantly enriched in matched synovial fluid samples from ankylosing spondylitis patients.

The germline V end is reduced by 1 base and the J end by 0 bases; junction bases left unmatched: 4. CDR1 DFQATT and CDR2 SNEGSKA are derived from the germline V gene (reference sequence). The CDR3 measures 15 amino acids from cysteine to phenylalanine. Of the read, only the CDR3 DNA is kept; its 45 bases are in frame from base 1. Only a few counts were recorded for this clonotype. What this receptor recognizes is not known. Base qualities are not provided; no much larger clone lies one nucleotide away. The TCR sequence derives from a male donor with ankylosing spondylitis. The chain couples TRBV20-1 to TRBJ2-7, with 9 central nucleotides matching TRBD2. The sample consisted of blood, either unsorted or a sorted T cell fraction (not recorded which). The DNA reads TGCAGTGCTAGAGGTGGGACTAGCCACTCCTACGAGCAGTACTTC. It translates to CSARGGTSHSYEQYF.